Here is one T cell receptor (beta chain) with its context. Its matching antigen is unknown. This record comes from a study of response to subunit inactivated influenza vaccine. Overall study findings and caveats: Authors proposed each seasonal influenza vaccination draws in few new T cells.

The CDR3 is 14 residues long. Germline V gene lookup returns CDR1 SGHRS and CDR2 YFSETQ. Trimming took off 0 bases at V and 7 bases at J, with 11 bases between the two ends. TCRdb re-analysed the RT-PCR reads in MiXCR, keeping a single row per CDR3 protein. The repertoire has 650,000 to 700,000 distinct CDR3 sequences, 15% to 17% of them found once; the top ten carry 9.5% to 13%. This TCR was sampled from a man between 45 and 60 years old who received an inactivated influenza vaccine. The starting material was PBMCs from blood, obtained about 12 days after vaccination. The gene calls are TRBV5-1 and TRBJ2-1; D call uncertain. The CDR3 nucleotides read TGCGCCAGCAGCTTGGGGGCCCTCTGGAATGAGCAGTTCTTC. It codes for CASSLGALWNEQFF.